This TCR beta chain was observed in a study of STAT3 mutations in large granular lymphocyte leukemia. Per the germline V gene, CDR1 is SGHDT and CDR2 is YYEEEE. Trimming removed 3 bases at V and 5 bases at J, with 11 bases between. The CDR3 runs to 13 residues. Study findings and constraints: Some patients had persisting codominant clonotypes that could mask small clones. Every T-LGLL patient had at least one immunodominant TCRbeta clonotype.

This clone is a singleton in its sample. Its antigen remains unidentified. The assay was immunoSEQ multiplex PCR, and TCRdb's table has in-frame clones only and misses some. The repertoire includes 13,000 or so clones, about nine tenths of them detected once, and approximately 12% sits in the top ten. The source material was PBMCs. The sequence was obtained from a human donor with T large granular lymphocyte leukemia. Some clones in this sample may be carry-over from other donors' samples. The V and J genes are TRBV5-6 and TRBJ1-2; TRBD1 is a possible D gene (6 bases). Written as DNA, the CDR3 is TGTGCCAGCAGCTACCGGGGGCCATATGGCTACACCTTC. It yields the protein CASSYRGPYGYTF.